The 17 T cell receptor beta chains below all came from one sample that was sequenced in a study of T cell responses to AZD1222 COVID-19 vaccine. This table comes from immunoSEQ multiplex PCR, and its TCRdb copy is limited to in-frame clones, with some not included. This table holds fewer than 150,000 clones, around 90% found once. Sequences were derived from peripheral blood, sampled 28 days after the second AZD1222 dose. These receptors came from an adult who received the AZD1222 COVID-19 vaccine.

The rearrangement links TRBV11-2 to TRBJ2-1; TRBD2 matches 9 bases. This CDR3 is built from 18 residues. Per germline, CDR1 SGHAT and CDR2 FQNNGV. Germline trimming cut 2 bases from V and 4 bases from J; bases unmatched to any gene: 12. The chain's CDR3 is CASSLTSLGTSRYNEQFF. CDR3 in DNA: TGTGCCAGCAGCTTAACCTCTTTGGGGACTAGCAGATACAATGAGCAGTTCTTC.

J is TRBJ1-1 and V is TRBV10-3; D gene ambiguous. In germline, CDR1 is ENHRY, CDR2 SYGVKD. The CDR3 extends over 15 amino acids. Trimming stripped 0 bases from V and 7 bases from J, with 15 bases between. CDR3 nucleotides: TGTGCCATCAGTGAGTCGACTTTAGGGAAGGGTGAAGCTTTCTTT. Encoded protein: CAISESTLGKGEAFF.

The chain joins TRBV7-2 to TRBJ2-7; the D gene is possibly TRBD2 (6 bases). The CDR3 runs to 14 residues. Germline loops: CDR1 SGHTA, CDR2 FQGNSA. Trimming shortened V by 0 bases and J by 4 bases, and 10 bases separated the two germline ends. CDR3 sequence (DNA): TGTGCCAGCAGCTTAGCCGGGGGAAGGTACGAGCAGTACTTC. Translation: CASSLAGGRYEQYF.

The V and J genes are TRBV3-1 (or the pseudogene TRBV3-2) and TRBJ1-2; D may be TRBD1 (6 bases). Looked up from germline, CDR1 is LGHDT and CDR2 is YNNKEL (reference sequence). The CDR3 is 16 residues long. The V end lost 5 bases, the J end lost 2 bases, and 18 bases lay between the germline ends. The CDR3 DNA is TGTGCCAGCAGCGTATCCCGGGGGCAAGGGAACTATGGCTACACCTTC. It encodes CASSVSRGQGNYGYTF.

This clone was detected a few times. J is TRBJ2-3 and V is TRBV2; the match to TRBD2 covers 8 bases. Trimming took 6 bases from V and 11 from J; bases not matched to a gene: 10. The CDR3 covers 13 residues. Germline CDR1 SNHLY, CDR2 FYNNEI. CDR3 loop: CASSPFPRGEQYF. The DNA of the CDR3 is TGTGCCAGCAGCCCCTTCCCGCGGGGGGAGCAGTATTTT.

The chain carries TRBV5-1 and TRBJ1-2; TRBD1 is a possible D gene (5 bases). Germline values: CDR1 SGHRS, CDR2 YFSETQ. The CDR3 is 14 amino acids. The ends were cut back, 1 base at V and 4 bases at J, with 11 bases in the middle. The CDR3 DNA reads as TGCGCCAGCAGCTTGTCTGTGACAGCCTATGGCTACACCTTC. Translated, it gives CASSLSVTAYGYTF.

This clone was recorded once. The chain uses TRBV7-2 and TRBJ2-1, with TRBD2 identical over 8 bases. Germline-derived CDR1 and CDR2 are SGHTA and FQGNSA. V was clipped by 5 bases and J by 6 bases; unmatched bases: 9. The CDR3 is 15 amino acids. CDR3 DNA: TGTGCCAGCAGCGCCGGGACTAGGGTTGGCAATGAGCAGTTCTTC. Encoded protein: CASSAGTRVGNEQFF.

The genes are TRBV30 and TRBJ1-4; D is unclear. The CDR3 has 13 amino acids. The V end was cut by 1 base, the J end by 7 bases, with 10 bases between. Germline CDR1 is GTSNPN and CDR2 is SVGIG (reference sequence). The CDR3 loop reads CAWSGGTGEKLFF. CDR3 bases: TGTGCCTGGAGTGGGGGTACGGGTGAAAAACTGTTTTTT.

The table lists this clone with a few counts. V usage is TRBV15 and J usage is TRBJ2-5, with TRBD1 identical over 11 bases. Germline CDR1 reads LNHNV; CDR2 reads YYDKDF (reference sequence). V lost 3 bases to trimming and J lost 5 bases; unmatched junction nucleotides: 5. The CDR3 consists of 15 residues. The CDR3 protein is CATSSGTGGLETQYF. For the CDR3, the DNA is TGTGCCACCAGCAGCGGGACAGGGGGTCTGGAGACCCAGTACTTC.

This clone was recorded a few times. V gene TRBV11-2 combines with J gene TRBJ2-5, with a tentative D call TRBD1 (5 bases). Germline V gene lookup returns CDR1 SGHAT and CDR2 FQNNGV. The CDR3 contains 16 residues. The germline V and J ends were trimmed by 1 base and 5 bases, with 17 bases remaining between them. The chain's CDR3 is CASSLGQSYLGETQYF. CDR3 nucleotide sequence: TGTGCCAGCAGCTTAGGACAGTCCTACCTAGGGGAGACCCAGTACTTC.

This rearrangement joins TRBV11-3 to TRBJ2-7; D unclear. This CDR3 region has 14 residues. Between the trimmed V and J ends, which lost 5 bases and 1 base, there was a span of 12 bases. Germline lookup yields CDR1 SGHNT and CDR2 YENEEA. The DNA for the CDR3 is TGTGCCAGCAGCCCTGGGCTAGGGTCCTACGAGCAGTACTTC. Translating gives CASSPGLGSYEQYF.

The chain combines TRBV5-1 with TRBJ1-2, with D possibly being TRBD1 (5 bases). The ends were cut back, 0 bases at V and 8 bases at J, with 14 bases in the middle. The CDR3 covers 14 residues. Per germline, CDR1 SGHRS and CDR2 YFSETQ. The CDR3 sequence: CASSLEFGAGGYTF. The CDR3 DNA follows: TGCGCCAGCAGCTTGGAGTTCGGGGCCGGAGGCTACACCTTC.

V is TRBV19 and J is TRBJ1-1; D is uncertain. The CDR3 loop spans 16 amino acids. With 4 bases removed from V and 0 bases from J, the gap between germline ends came to 15 bases. Germline CDR1 reads LNHDA; CDR2 reads SQIVND (reference sequence). The CDR3 here is CASSNWVQEMNTEAFF. The CDR3, as DNA: TGTGCCAGTAGTAACTGGGTCCAGGAGATGAACACTGAAGCTTTCTTT.

This sequence joins TRBV5-1 and TRBJ2-7; a possible D gene is TRBD2 (5 bases). The CDR3 sequence is 12 residues long. The germline V gene encodes CDR1 SGHRS and CDR2 YFSETQ. V lost 2 bases to trimming and J lost 3 bases, with 6 bases between them. The CDR3 loop is CASSFGLYEQYF. CDR3 in DNA: TGCGCCAGCAGCTTTGGACTCTACGAGCAGTACTTC.

The rearrangement uses TRBV7-8 and TRBJ1-4, with TRBD1 matching 8 bases. Germline lookup yields CDR1 SGHVS and CDR2 FQNEAQ. The CDR3 runs 15 residues. The J segment lost 5 bases and the V segment lost 5 bases, leaving 7 bases of the junction unmatched. The DNA for the CDR3 is TGTGCCAGCAGCCCCGGACAGGGAGGGAATGAAAAACTGTTTTTT. It specifies CASSPGQGGNEKLFF.

A single count supports this clone. Germline is not matched at one junction end, which may reflect a read error. This chain links TRBV18 with TRBJ2-1; D not resolved. CDR3 size: 14 residues. Germline V gene lookup returns CDR1 KGHSH and CDR2 LQKENI. The CDR3 region has the DNA TGTGCCAGCTCCCCAAATAAGAAGTATAATGGGCAGTTCTTC. Translation: CASSPNKKYNGQFF.

The V call is TRBV5-4, the J call TRBJ2-7, with 10 nucleotides matching TRBD2. CDR3 length: 15 amino acids. The ends lost 3 bases at V and 1 base at J; junction bases unmatched: 4. Germline CDR1 reads SGHNT; CDR2 reads YYREEE (reference sequence). CDR3 region: CASSSTSGASYEQYF. The CDR3 DNA is TGTGCCAGCAGCTCCACTAGCGGGGCATCCTACGAGCAGTACTTC.